This TCR beta chain was profiled in a study of blood T cells in healthy people across ages. This clonotype was seen a handful of times. The CDR3 is 17 residues long. The germline V gene has CDR1 SGHRS and CDR2 YFSETQ. Losses at the gene ends were 4 bases for V and 2 bases for J; bases not matched to a gene: 10. Together with a sample-barcoded 5' primer, a J-beta primer mix was included in a second PCR lasting roughly 6 to 12 cycles. Per-sample output comprised a minimum of 2.5 million paired-end reads containing CDR3. TCRdb re-called the 5' RACE reads with MiXCR, one entry per CDR3 protein. The sample lists 800,000 or so distinct CDR3 sequences, roughly 25% occurring once. These data also formed part of another study, on T cells of mothers and their children.

The sequenced sample consisted of blood. The rearrangement joins TRBV5-1 to TRBJ2-1; 9 positions match TRBD1. This TCR was sampled from a boy between 10 and 17 years old in good health. This CDR3 is CASSVWTGETTYNEQFF. The CDR3 region has the DNA TGCGCCAGCAGCGTCTGGACAGGGGAAACCACCTACAATGAGCAGTTCTTC.